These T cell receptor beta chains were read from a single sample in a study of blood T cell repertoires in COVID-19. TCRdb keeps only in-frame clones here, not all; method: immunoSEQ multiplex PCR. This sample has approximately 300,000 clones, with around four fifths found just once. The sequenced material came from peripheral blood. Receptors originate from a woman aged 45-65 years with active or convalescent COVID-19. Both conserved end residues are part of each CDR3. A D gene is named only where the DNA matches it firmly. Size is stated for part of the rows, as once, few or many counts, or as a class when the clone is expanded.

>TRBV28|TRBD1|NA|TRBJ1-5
TGTGCCATCACAGGGGGCTGGAATCAGCCCCAGCATTTT
CAITGGWNQPQHF
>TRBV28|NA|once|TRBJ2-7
TGTGCCAGCAGTTTACTTTGGGGGCGGTCCTACGAGCAGTACTTC
CASSLLWGRSYEQYF
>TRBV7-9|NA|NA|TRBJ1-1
TGTGCCAGCAGCCGACCGACAGAGAACACTGAAGCTTTCTTT
CASSRPTENTEAFF
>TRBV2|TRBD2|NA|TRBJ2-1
TGTGCCAGCAGTCTACTAGCGGGAAGGGACAATGAGCAGTTCTTC
CASSLLAGRDNEQFF
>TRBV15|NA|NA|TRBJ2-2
TGTGCCACCAGCAAGGGACACAACACCGGGGAGCTGTTTTTT
CATSKGHNTGELFF
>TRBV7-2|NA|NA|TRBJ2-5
TGTGCCAGCAGCTTAGGTGGGGACTCAGAGACCCAGTACTTC
CASSLGGDSETQYF
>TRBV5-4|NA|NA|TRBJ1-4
TGTGCCAGCAGCTGGTCAGGGAGGGATGAAAAACTGTTTTTT
CASSWSGRDEKLFF
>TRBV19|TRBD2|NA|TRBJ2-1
TGTGCCAGTAGTATTGCTAGCGGGGGCAATGAGCAGTTCTTC
CASSIASGGNEQFF
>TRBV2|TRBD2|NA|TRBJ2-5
TGTGCCAGCAAGCGGGACCAACAAGAGACCCAGTACTTC
CASKRDQQETQYF
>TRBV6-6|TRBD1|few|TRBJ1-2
TGTGCCAGCAGCCCCACGGGACAGGGTGGCTACACCTTC
CASSPTGQGGYTF
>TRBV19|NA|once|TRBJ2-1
TGTGCCAGTAGTAGGCAACAGGGACCTTCCTACAATGAGCAGTTCTTC
CASSRQQGPSYNEQFF
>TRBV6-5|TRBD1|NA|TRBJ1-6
TGTGCCAGCAGTATTAGGGGGCCTTCGTCACCCCTCCACTTT
CASSIRGPSSPLHF
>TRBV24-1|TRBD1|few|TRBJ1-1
TGTGCCACCAGTGCCACAGGGGAGAGGACTGAAGCTTTCTTT
CATSATGERTEAFF
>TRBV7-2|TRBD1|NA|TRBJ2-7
TGTGCCAGCAGCTCAGACAGGGGCTCGGGCGAGCAGTACTTC
CASSSDRGSGEQYF
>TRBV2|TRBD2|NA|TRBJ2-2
TGTGCCAGCAGTGACGAGACTAGCGACACCGGGGAGCTGTTTTTT
CASSDETSDTGELFF
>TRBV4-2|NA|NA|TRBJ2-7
TGTGCCAGCAGCTATTTAGTTCGGGGGGCAGAGTACGAGCAGTACTTC
CASSYLVRGAEYEQYF
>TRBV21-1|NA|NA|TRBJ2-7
TGTGCCAGCAGTAACAGGGTTCCCTACGAGCAGTACTTC
CASSNRVPYEQYF
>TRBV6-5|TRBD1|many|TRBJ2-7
TGTGCCAGCGGGACAGAGCGCTCCTACGAGCAGTACTTC
CASGTERSYEQYF
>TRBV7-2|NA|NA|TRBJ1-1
TGTGCCAGCAGCTTATATAAAGCCGACATGAACACTGAAGCTTTCTTT
CASSLYKADMNTEAFF
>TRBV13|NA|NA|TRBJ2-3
TGTGCCAGCAGCAGAGTTAAAGATACGCAGTATTTT
CASSRVKDTQYF
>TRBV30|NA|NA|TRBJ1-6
TGTGCCTGGGCAGGGGCCCGAGAGTCCCTCCACTTT
CAWAGARESLHF
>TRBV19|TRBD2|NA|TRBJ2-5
TGTGCCAGTAGTCTGGGAGGGGCGGATCAAGAGACCCAGTACTTC
CASSLGGADQETQYF
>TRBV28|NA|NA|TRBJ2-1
TGTGCCAGCAGTTTTCAGGGGAATGAGCAGTTCTTC
CASSFQGNEQFF
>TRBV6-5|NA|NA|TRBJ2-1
TGTGCCAGCAGTTCCAAAACCGGGATAGGGAGAAATGAGCAGTTCTTC
CASSSKTGIGRNEQFF
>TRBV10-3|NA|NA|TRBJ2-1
TGTGCCATCAGTGAGTCGAAGGTTCTGCTAGCCTACAATGAGCAGTTCTTC
CAISESKVLLAYNEQFF
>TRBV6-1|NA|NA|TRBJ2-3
TGTGCCAGCAGTGAAATGGGGAGGATGAGTCTCACAGATACGCAGTATTTT
CASSEMGRMSLTDTQYF
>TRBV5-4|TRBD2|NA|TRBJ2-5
TGTGCCAGCAGCCCGGGCCGGACTAGCGGGGAAGAGACCCAGTACTTC
CASSPGRTSGEETQYF
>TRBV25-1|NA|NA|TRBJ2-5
TGTGCCAGCAGTGTGGAGGGGAGGATGGAGACCCAGTACTTC
CASSVEGRMETQYF
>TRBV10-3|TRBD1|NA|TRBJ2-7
TGTGCCATCGGACAGGACTACGAGCAGTACTTC
CAIGQDYEQYF
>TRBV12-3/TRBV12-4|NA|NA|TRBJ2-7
TGTGCCAGCAGTCCGGTAGGGGTAAACGAGCAGTACTTC
CASSPVGVNEQYF
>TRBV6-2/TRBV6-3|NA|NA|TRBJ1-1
TGTGCCAGCAGTCGAGGGATGAACACTGAAGCTTTCTTT
CASSRGMNTEAFF
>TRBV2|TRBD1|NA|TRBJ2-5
TGTGCCAGCAGTCCTGGGACAGGGTACCAAGAGACCCAGTACTTC
CASSPGTGYQETQYF
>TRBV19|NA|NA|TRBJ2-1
TGTGCCAGCAGCTTCTCGGGCAATGAGCAGTTCTTC
CASSFSGNEQFF
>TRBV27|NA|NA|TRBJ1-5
TGTGCCAGGATCGGAGGAGGACAGCATTTT
CARIGGGQHF
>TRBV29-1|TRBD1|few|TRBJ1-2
TGCAGCATGGGGGACAGGCACTATGGCTACACCTTC
CSMGDRHYGYTF
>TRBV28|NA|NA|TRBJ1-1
TGTGCCAGCAGTTTAGTTCGGGGGACCACTGAAGCTTTCTTT
CASSLVRGTTEAFF
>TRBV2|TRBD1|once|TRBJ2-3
TGTGCCAGCCGGGACAGGGACACAGATACGCAGTATTTT
CASRDRDTDTQYF
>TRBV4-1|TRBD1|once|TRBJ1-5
TGCGCCAGCAGCCAAGAGGGACAGGCATATAGCAATCAGCCCCAGCATTTT
CASSQEGQAYSNQPQHF
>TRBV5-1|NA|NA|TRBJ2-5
TGCGCCAGCAGCTCAGGACAGCAAGAGACCCAGTACTTC
CASSSGQQETQYF
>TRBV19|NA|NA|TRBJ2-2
TGTGCCAGTAGGACAGACACCGGGGAGCTGTTTTTT
CASRTDTGELFF
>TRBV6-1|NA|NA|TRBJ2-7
TGTGCCAGCAGTGAAGCACCCCTAAGAGCGGGCTACGAGCAGTACTTC
CASSEAPLRAGYEQYF
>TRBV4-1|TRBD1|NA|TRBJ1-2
TGCGCCAGCAGCCCCCGGGACAGCTCTAACTATGGCTACACCTTC
CASSPRDSSNYGYTF
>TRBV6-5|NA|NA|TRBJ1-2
TGTGCCAGCAAGGCCCCAGGGCACTATGGCTACACCTTC
CASKAPGHYGYTF
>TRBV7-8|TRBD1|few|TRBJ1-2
TGTGCCAGCAGCTCCCGGGACAGGGGGCGGGAATATGGCTACACCTTC
CASSSRDRGREYGYTF
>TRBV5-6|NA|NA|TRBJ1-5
TGTGCCAGCAGCCTCGCGGGGTTCAGCAATCAGCCCCAGCATTTT
CASSLAGFSNQPQHF
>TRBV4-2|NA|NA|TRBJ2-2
TGTGCCAGCAGGCTAGCTCTTACAAACACCGGGGAGCTGTTTTTT
CASRLALTNTGELFF
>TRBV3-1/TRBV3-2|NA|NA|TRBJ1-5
TGTGCCAGCAGCCTCGGGGGGTATAGCAATCAGCCCCAGCATTTT
CASSLGGYSNQPQHF
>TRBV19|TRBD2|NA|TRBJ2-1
TGTGCCAGTCAAAGCGGGAGTAAGCACAATGAGCAGTTCTTC
CASQSGSKHNEQFF
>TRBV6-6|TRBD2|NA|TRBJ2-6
TGTGCCAGCAGTCGGGAGCTAGCGGGAGCTGGGGCCAACGTCCTGACTTTC
CASSRELAGAGANVLTF
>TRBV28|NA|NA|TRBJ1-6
TGTGCCAGCAGTTTCCCGGGGACGGGAGCCCTCCACTTT
CASSFPGTGALHF
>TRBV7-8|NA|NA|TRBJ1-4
TGTGCCAGCAGCTTGTCCGTAAATGAAAAACTGTTTTTT
CASSLSVNEKLFF
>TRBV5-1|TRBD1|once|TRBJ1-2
TGCGCCAGCAGCTTCGACAGGGGAGATGGCTACACCTTC
CASSFDRGDGYTF